A single sample is the source of the 20 T cell receptor beta chains below, sequenced in a study of blood T cell repertoires in COVID-19 (TCRdb year 2020). Libraries were made using the immunoSEQ multiplex PCR assay. The table comes from immuneACCESS by way of TCRdb, which keeps in-frame sequences with V and J called. Part of the clones is missing from these tables; in studies checked, under half for an unresolved V gene and the rest for unknown reasons. This sample has about 120,000 clones in its table, and roughly four fifths of those were observed once. The ten largest clones add up to roughly an eighth of the sample. The specimen sequenced was peripheral blood. These receptors were obtained from a human donor in a cohort sampled during active COVID-19.

The chain joins TRBV3-1 (or the pseudogene TRBV3-2) to TRBJ1-4; D gene unclear. Germline loops: CDR1 LGHDT, CDR2 YNNKEL (reference sequence). The length of the CDR3 is 16 residues. V was cut by 2 bases and J by 1 base, with 11 bases left in between. Here the CDR3 DNA reads TGTGCCAGCAGCCAAAACGAGGAGGGAACTAATGAAAAACTGTTTTTT. The encoded protein is CASSQNEEGTNEKLFF.

This chain uses TRBV3-1 (or the pseudogene TRBV3-2) with TRBJ1-4; D may be TRBD1 (5 bases). V was pared by 3 bases and J by 0 bases, with 17 bases between. CDR3 length: 18 residues. CDR1 LGHDT and CDR2 YNNKEL come from the germline V gene (reference sequence). CDR3 bases: TGTGCCAGCAGCCACAGGAGCTTTTGGGGGGCAACTAATGAAAAACTGTTTTTT. Protein sequence: CASSHRSFWGATNEKLFF.

The DNA of the CDR3 is TGTGCCAGCAGTTACAGCCGGGTGACAGGGGATGGCTACACCTTC. It codes for CASSYSRVTGDGYTF. V gene TRBV6-6 combines with J gene TRBJ1-2, with 8 bases fitting TRBD1. V dropped 2 bases and J dropped 6; count of bases not matched to a gene: 8. This CDR3 comprises 15 residues. Germline CDR1 MNHNY, CDR2 SVGAGI (reference sequence).

The rearrangement uses TRBV11-2 and TRBJ2-7; D may be TRBD1 (6 bases). The CDR3 extends over 15 amino acids. Per germline, CDR1 SGHAT and CDR2 FQNNGV. V gave up 4 bases and J gave up 7 bases, with 20 bases separating them. The CDR3 bases are TGTGCCAGCAGCTCGCTCTTGGGGGCGGTGGGAGAGCAGTACTTC. Translated, it gives CASSSLLGAVGEQYF.

This sequence joins TRBV18 and TRBJ2-3; 7 positions match TRBD1. Trimming removed 0 bases from V and 4 bases from J; junction bases left unmatched: 4. Per the germline V gene, CDR1 is KGHSH and CDR2 is LQKENI. The CDR3 has 15 amino acids. The CDR3 sequence: CASSPPRGGPDTQYF. The DNA for the CDR3 is TGTGCCAGCTCACCACCGAGAGGGGGCCCAGATACGCAGTATTTT.

The chain has TRBV6-5 and TRBJ1-2; D gene ambiguous. The germline V and J ends were trimmed by 7 bases and 0 bases, with 12 bases remaining between them. The V gene's germline CDR1 is MNHEY and CDR2 SVGAGI. This CDR3 is built from 14 residues. The CDR3: CASTLEETNYGYTF. Written as DNA, the CDR3 is TGTGCCAGCACCCTGGAGGAGACTAACTATGGCTACACCTTC.

The chain joins TRBV3-1 (or the pseudogene TRBV3-2) to TRBJ1-2; D is perhaps TRBD1 (5 bases). There are 17 residues in the CDR3. Germline assignment: CDR1 LGHDT and CDR2 YNNKEL (reference sequence). Deletions cut 1 base from V and 3 bases from J, with 18 bases between. CDR3 amino acids: CASSQAGSGPGHYGYTF. In nucleotides, the CDR3 is TGTGCCAGCAGCCAAGCAGGATCAGGGCCCGGACACTATGGCTACACCTTC.

The chain uses TRBV28 and TRBJ2-5; TRBD2 matches 8 bases. Germline CDR1 reads MDHEN; CDR2 reads SYDVKM. The length of the CDR3 is 15 residues. The V gene end was trimmed by 8 bases and the J gene end by 1 base; junction bases not matched to a gene: 9. The CDR3 protein is CASLSLAGLQETQYF. CDR3 nucleotide sequence: TGTGCCAGCTTGTCCTTAGCGGGGCTCCAAGAGACCCAGTACTTC.

The chain employs TRBV7-9 and TRBJ1-1, with no clear D. This CDR3 is 13 amino acids long. Germline V CDR1 and CDR2: SEHNR, FQNEAQ (reference sequence). CDR3 amino acids: CVVGREVNTEAFF. The CDR3 DNA follows: TGTGTCGTTGGGAGGGAAGTTAACACTGAAGCTTTCTTT.

The chain joins TRBV5-6 to TRBJ2-6; weak D call: TRBD2 (5 bases). With 3 bases removed from V and 9 bases from J, the gap between germline ends came to 19 bases. Looked up from germline, CDR1 is SGHDT and CDR2 is YYEEEE. This CDR3 is built from 16 residues. The CDR3 reads CASSSHQDGKHNVLTF. Here the CDR3 DNA reads TGTGCCAGCAGCTCTCATCAGGACGGGAAACACAACGTCCTGACTTTC.

This chain uses TRBV12-3 or TRBV12-4 with TRBJ1-1, with 7 bases identical to TRBD1. Germline trimming cut 6 bases from V and 13 bases from J; bases unmatched to any gene: 8. CDR3 length equals 11 residues. The CDR3 nucleotides are TGTGCCAGCAGCTCCAGGGGGTTCGATTTCTTT. It encodes CASSSRGFDFF.

The V call is TRBV5-4, the J call TRBJ2-5, with 9 bases lining up with TRBD1. The length of the CDR3 is 14 residues. CDR1 is SGHNT and CDR2 is YYREEE in the germline V gene (reference sequence). The V gene end was trimmed by 4 bases and the J gene end by 3 bases; junction bases not matched to a gene: 4. The CDR3 DNA reads as TGTGCCAGCAGCCAACAGGGGGCGAAAGAGACCCAGTACTTC. It yields the protein CASSQQGAKETQYF. The whole variable domain, filled in from reference TRBV5-4 and TRBJ2-5, reads ETGVTQSPTHLIKTRGQQVTLRCSSQSGHNTVSWYQQALGQGPQFIFQYYREEENGRGNFPPRFSGLQFPNYSSELNVNALELDDSALYLCASSQQGAKETQYFGPGTRLLVL.

The chain recombines TRBV4-1 with TRBJ2-4; possibly TRBD1 for D (5 bases). CDR3 length: 14 amino acids. In germline, CDR1 is MGHRA, CDR2 YSYEKL. Between the trimmed V and J ends, which lost 0 bases and 7 bases, there was a span of 10 bases. The CDR3 coding sequence is TGCGCCAGCAGCCAAGAGAAGGGGCGGAACATTCAGTACTTC. Translated, it gives CASSQEKGRNIQYF.

The chain is built from TRBV6-2 or TRBV6-3 and TRBJ1-5; D might be TRBD1 (6 bases). This CDR3 has 14 amino acids. Trimming took off 0 bases at V and 7 bases at J, with 10 bases between the two ends. Germline V CDR1 and CDR2: MNHEY, SVGEGT. CDR3 loop: CASSYSGGGQPQHF. The CDR3 DNA is TGTGCCAGCAGTTACTCGGGGGGGGGCCAGCCCCAGCATTTT.

The chain has TRBV24-1 and TRBJ2-3; maybe TRBD1 (6 bases). V was pared by 7 bases and J by 2 bases, with 12 bases between. The germline gives CDR1 KGHDR, CDR2 SFDVKD. The CDR3 sequence is 14 residues long. The chain's CDR3 is CATRSDRDTDTQYF. The DNA for the CDR3 is TGTGCCACCAGGTCGGACAGAGACACAGATACGCAGTATTTT.

Only one count was recorded for this clone. The chain has TRBV5-1 and TRBJ2-2, with D possibly being TRBD2 (5 bases). V lost 0 bases and J 0 bases, leaving 12 bases between the germline ends. The CDR3 runs 17 residues. Germline V lookup: CDR1 SGHRS, CDR2 YFSETQ. The CDR3: CASSLAGVGPNTGELFF. The CDR3 DNA sequence: TGCGCCAGCAGCTTGGCCGGGGTAGGGCCGAACACCGGGGAGCTGTTTTTT.

There are a few counts of this clone. The V and J genes are TRBV4-3 and TRBJ2-1, with D possibly TRBD2 on 5 matching bases. The germline gives CDR1 LGHNA, CDR2 YSLEER. V was shortened by 0 bases and J by 6 bases, with 12 bases between the two germline ends. CDR3 length equals 15 residues. The DNA for the CDR3 is TGCGCCAGCAGCCAAGATACGGGGTATGGCAATGAGCAGTTCTTC. The encoded protein is CASSQDTGYGNEQFF.

This clone appeared a few times. This rearrangement joins TRBV9 to TRBJ2-1; the match to TRBD2 covers 13 bases. The J segment lost 7 bases and the V segment lost 0 bases, leaving 4 bases of the junction unmatched. CDR3 size: 16 residues. CDR1 is SGDLS, CDR2 YYNGEE, per germline. This CDR3 reads CASSVEGLAGVNEQFF. The CDR3 region has the DNA TGTGCCAGCAGCGTAGAAGGACTAGCGGGGGTTAATGAGCAGTTCTTC. Variable domain in full (rest from reference TRBV9 and TRBJ2-1): DSGVTQTPKHLITATGQRVTLRCSPRSGDLSVYWYQQSLDQGLQFLIQYYNGEERAKGNILERFSAQQFPDLHSELNLSSLELGDSALYFCASSVEGLAGVNEQFFGPGTRLTVL.

The chain couples TRBV12-3 or TRBV12-4 to TRBJ1-1, with D perhaps matching TRBD1 (6 bases). V was cut by 2 bases and J by 4 bases, with 8 bases left in between. The CDR3 length is 13 residues. CDR3 DNA: TGTGCCAGCAGTTTAAGGGGGACCACTGAAGCTTTCTTT. This gives the protein CASSLRGTTEAFF.

The DNA of the CDR3 is TGTGCCAGCAGCTTCCAGGGCCTCGAGCAGTACTTC. Translation gives CASSFQGLEQYF. This chain links TRBV7-8 with TRBJ2-7; D perhaps matches TRBD1 (5 bases). V was clipped by 3 bases and J by 6 bases, with 9 bases between them. In germline, CDR1 is SGHVS, CDR2 FQNEAQ. There are 12 residues in the CDR3.